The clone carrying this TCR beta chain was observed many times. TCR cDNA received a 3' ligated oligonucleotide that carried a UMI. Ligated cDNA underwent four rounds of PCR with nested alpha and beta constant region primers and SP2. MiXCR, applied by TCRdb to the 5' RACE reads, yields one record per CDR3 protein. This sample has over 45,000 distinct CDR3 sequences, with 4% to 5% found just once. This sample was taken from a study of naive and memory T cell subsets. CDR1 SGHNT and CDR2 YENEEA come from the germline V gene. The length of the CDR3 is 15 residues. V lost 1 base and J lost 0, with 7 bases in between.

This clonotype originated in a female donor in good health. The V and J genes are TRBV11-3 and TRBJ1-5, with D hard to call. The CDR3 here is CASSLVIGSNQPQHF. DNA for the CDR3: TGTGCCAGCAGCTTAGTAATAGGTAGCAATCAGCCCCAGCATTTT.